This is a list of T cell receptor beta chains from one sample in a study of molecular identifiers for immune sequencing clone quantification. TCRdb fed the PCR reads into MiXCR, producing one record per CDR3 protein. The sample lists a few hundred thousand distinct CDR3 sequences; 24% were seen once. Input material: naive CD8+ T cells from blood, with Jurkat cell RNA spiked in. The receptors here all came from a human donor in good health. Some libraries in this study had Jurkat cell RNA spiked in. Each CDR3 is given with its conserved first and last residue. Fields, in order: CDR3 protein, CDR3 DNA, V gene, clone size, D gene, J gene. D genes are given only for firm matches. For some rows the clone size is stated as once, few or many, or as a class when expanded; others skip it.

CDR3: CASSQDTLGGPGELFF
DNA: TGCGCCAGCAGCCAAGATACATTAGGAGGGCCCGGGGAGCTGTTTTTT
V: TRBV4-3
size: -
D: -
J: TRBJ2-2

CDR3: CASSLQASDTQYF
DNA: TGTGCCAGCAGTTTACAGGCTTCAGATACGCAGTATTTT
V: TRBV27
size: few
D: -
J: TRBJ2-3

CDR3: CASRSTGANEKLFF
DNA: TGTGCCAGCAGATCTACAGGGGCCAATGAAAAACTGTTTTTT
V: TRBV7-8
size: many
D: TRBD1
J: TRBJ1-4

CDR3: CATTGASTDTQYF
DNA: TGTGCCACTACGGGGGCCAGCACAGATACGCAGTATTTT
V: TRBV12-3/TRBV12-4
size: many
D: -
J: TRBJ2-3

CDR3: CASSFRASTEKLFF
DNA: TGTGCCAGCAGTTTCCGGGCCAGTACCGAAAAACTGTTTTTT
V: TRBV28
size: few
D: -
J: TRBJ1-4

CDR3: CAISGFPPDTPYF
DNA: TGTGCCATCAGTGGGTTTCCGCCAGATACGCCGTATTTT
V: TRBV10-3
size: -
D: -
J: TRBJ2-3

CDR3: CSLFGQGSNEQFF
DNA: TGCAGCCTGTTCGGACAGGGGAGCAATGAGCAGTTCTTC
V: TRBV29-1
size: -
D: TRBD1
J: TRBJ2-1

CDR3: CASSHRWTNTEAFF
DNA: TGTGCCAGCAGCCATCGATGGACCAACACTGAAGCTTTCTTT
V: TRBV7-9
size: -
D: -
J: TRBJ1-1

CDR3: CASSQRLAGVFYEQYF
DNA: TGTGCCAGCAGCCAAAGGCTAGCGGGAGTGTTCTACGAGCAGTACTTC
V: TRBV14
size: -
D: TRBD2
J: TRBJ2-7

CDR3: CASSPIPLAGGPQETQYF
DNA: TGCGCCAGCAGCCCTATCCCCCTAGCGGGGGGGCCCCAAGAGACCCAGTACTTC
V: TRBV4-1
size: -
D: TRBD2
J: TRBJ2-5

CDR3: CASSFADRAAEEKLFF
DNA: TGTGCCAGCAGCTTTGCGGACAGGGCGGCCGAGGAAAAACTGTTTTTT
V: TRBV7-2
size: many
D: TRBD1
J: TRBJ1-4

CDR3: CASSIFFGQTYEQYF
DNA: TGTGCCAGTAGTATTTTCTTCGGACAGACCTACGAGCAGTACTTC
V: TRBV19
size: -
D: -
J: TRBJ2-7

CDR3: CASSITGTFNQPQHF
DNA: TGTGCCAGTAGTATCACCGGGACCTTCAATCAGCCCCAGCATTTT
V: TRBV19
size: few
D: -
J: TRBJ1-5

CDR3: CASSPGQGMYWEQYF
DNA: TGTGCCAGCAGTCCGGGACAGGGGATGTACTGGGAGCAGTACTTC
V: TRBV27
size: -
D: TRBD1
J: TRBJ2-7

CDR3: CASSESEGTGPNEQYF
DNA: TGCGCCAGCAGTGAGTCCGAAGGGACAGGGCCCAACGAGCAGTACTTC
V: TRBV10-2
size: -
D: TRBD1
J: TRBJ2-7

CDR3: CASSPGFGETQYF
DNA: TGTGCCAGCAGCCCGGGTTTTGGGGAGACCCAGTACTTC
V: TRBV7-9
size: -
D: -
J: TRBJ2-5

CDR3: CASSLDREGRVQYF
DNA: TGTGCCAGCAGTTTAGACAGGGAGGGACGTGTGCAGTACTTC
V: TRBV28
size: -
D: -
J: TRBJ2-7

CDR3: CASSIGQGARTGELFF
DNA: TGTGCCAGTAGTATAGGACAGGGAGCGCGAACCGGGGAGCTGTTTTTT
V: TRBV19
size: once
D: TRBD1
J: TRBJ2-2

CDR3: CASMSANSDTQYF
DNA: TGTGCCAGCATGAGCGCGAACTCAGATACGCAGTATTTT
V: TRBV16
size: -
D: -
J: TRBJ2-3

CDR3: CASSQALRLAGGTSTDTQYF
DNA: TGCGCCAGCAGCCAAGCGTTGAGACTAGCGGGCGGAACTAGCACAGATACGCAGTATTTT
V: TRBV4-3
size: -
D: TRBD2
J: TRBJ2-3

CDR3: CASSQESGGDRSEQFF
DNA: TGCGCCAGCAGCCAAGAGTCAGGGGGAGACCGGAGTGAGCAGTTCTTC
V: TRBV4-3
size: -
D: TRBD1
J: TRBJ2-1

CDR3: CASSPTGGAAGELFF
DNA: TGTGCCAGCAGTCCTACAGGGGGCGCGGCCGGGGAGCTGTTTTTT
V: TRBV12-3/TRBV12-4
size: -
D: TRBD1
J: TRBJ2-2

CDR3: CTSSLGTGSYEQYF
DNA: TGTACCAGCAGCTTGGGGACGGGCAGCTACGAGCAGTACTTC
V: TRBV5-3
size: -
D: -
J: TRBJ2-7

CDR3: CSARGSETYEQYF
DNA: TGCAGTGCTAGAGGTAGCGAAACCTACGAGCAGTACTTC
V: TRBV20-1
size: many
D: -
J: TRBJ2-7

CDR3: CASSALGDYEQYF
DNA: TGTGCCAGCAGCGCCCTTGGAGACTACGAGCAGTACTTC
V: TRBV7-9
size: few
D: -
J: TRBJ2-7

CDR3: CASSLSSRLGAFF
DNA: TGTGCCAGCAGCTTAAGCAGCAGGCTGGGAGCTTTCTTT
V: TRBV7-9
size: many
D: -
J: TRBJ1-1

CDR3: CASTHGPGDYQTDTQYF
DNA: TGTGCCAGCACCCACGGGCCAGGGGACTACCAGACAGATACGCAGTATTTT
V: TRBV27
size: -
D: -
J: TRBJ2-3

CDR3: CAWSVLGNTEAFF
DNA: TGTGCCTGGAGTGTACTGGGGAACACTGAAGCTTTCTTT
V: TRBV30
size: many
D: -
J: TRBJ1-1

CDR3: CASSQDLLAGGNNEQFF
DNA: TGCGCCAGCAGCCAAGATCTGCTAGCGGGAGGTAATAATGAGCAGTTCTTC
V: TRBV4-3
size: few
D: TRBD2
J: TRBJ2-1

CDR3: CASSPILGGQGPKAQYF
DNA: TGTGCCAGCAGCCCCATACTAGGAGGACAGGGGCCAAAGGCCCAGTACTTC
V: TRBV2
size: -
D: TRBD1
J: TRBJ2-5

CDR3: CASSLDATTSTDTQYF
DNA: TGCGCCAGCAGCTTGGACGCAACTACTAGCACAGATACGCAGTATTTT
V: TRBV5-1
size: many
D: -
J: TRBJ2-3

CDR3: CSVDSGSVYQETQYF
DNA: TGCAGCGTTGATTCGGGCAGCGTGTACCAAGAGACCCAGTACTTC
V: TRBV29-1
size: many
D: -
J: TRBJ2-5